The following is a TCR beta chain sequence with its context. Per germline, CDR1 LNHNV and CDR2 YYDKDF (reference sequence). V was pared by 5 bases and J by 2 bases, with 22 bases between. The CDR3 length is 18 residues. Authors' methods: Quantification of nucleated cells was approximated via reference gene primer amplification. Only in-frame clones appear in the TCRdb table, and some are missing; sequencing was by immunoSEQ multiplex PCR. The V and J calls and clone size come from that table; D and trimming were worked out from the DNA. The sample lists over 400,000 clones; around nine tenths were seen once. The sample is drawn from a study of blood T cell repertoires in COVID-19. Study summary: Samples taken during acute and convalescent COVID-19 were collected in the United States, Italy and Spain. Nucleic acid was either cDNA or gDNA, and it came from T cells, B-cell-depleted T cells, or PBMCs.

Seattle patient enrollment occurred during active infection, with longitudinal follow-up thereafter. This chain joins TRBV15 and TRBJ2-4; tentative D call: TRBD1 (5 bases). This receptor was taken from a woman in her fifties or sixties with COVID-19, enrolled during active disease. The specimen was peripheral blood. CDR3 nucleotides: TGTGCCACCAGCGAAACGACAGCCACCGTATCATCCAAAAACATTCAGTACTTC. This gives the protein CATSETTATVSSKNIQYF.